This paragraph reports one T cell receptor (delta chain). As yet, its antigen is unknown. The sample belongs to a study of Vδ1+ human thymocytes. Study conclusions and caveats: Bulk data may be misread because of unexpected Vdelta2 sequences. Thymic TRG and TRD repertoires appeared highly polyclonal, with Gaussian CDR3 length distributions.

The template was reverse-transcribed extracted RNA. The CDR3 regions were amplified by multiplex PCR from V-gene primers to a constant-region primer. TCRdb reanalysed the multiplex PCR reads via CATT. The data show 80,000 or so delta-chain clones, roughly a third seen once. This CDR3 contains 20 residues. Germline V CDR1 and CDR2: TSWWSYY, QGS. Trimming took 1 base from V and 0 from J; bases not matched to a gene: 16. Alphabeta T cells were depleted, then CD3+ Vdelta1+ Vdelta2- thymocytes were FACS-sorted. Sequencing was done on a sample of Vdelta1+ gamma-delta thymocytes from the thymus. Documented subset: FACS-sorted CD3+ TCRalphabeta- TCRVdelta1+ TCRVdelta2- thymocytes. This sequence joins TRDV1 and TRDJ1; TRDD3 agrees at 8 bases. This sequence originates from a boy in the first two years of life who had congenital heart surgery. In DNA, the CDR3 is TGTGCTCTTGGGGAACGCCTTCGCCGTATGCTGGGGGAATACACCGATAAACTCATCTTT. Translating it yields CALGERLRRMLGEYTDKLIF.